Given below is one TCR beta chain in context. A second PCR, run for roughly 7 to 12 cycles, used a sample-barcoded 5' primer plus a J-beta primer mix. TCRdb analysed the 5' RACE reads with MiXCR anew, one entry per CDR3 protein. The table has around 800,000 distinct CDR3 sequences, about 62% seen once; the top ten hold about 27%. This entry is derived from a study of blood T cells in healthy people across ages. This CDR3 comprises 14 residues. V gave up 3 bases and J gave up 9 bases, with 15 bases separating them. Germline V CDR1 and CDR2: MNHEY, SVGEGT. This TCR came from a young man in good health. The material sequenced was blood. The chain has TRBV6-2 or TRBV6-3 and TRBJ2-1, with a tentative D call TRBD2 (5 bases). CDR3 DNA: TGTGCCAGCAGTTATGAGTGGGTAGGAGGTGAGCAGTTCTTC. It specifies CASSYEWVGGEQFF.